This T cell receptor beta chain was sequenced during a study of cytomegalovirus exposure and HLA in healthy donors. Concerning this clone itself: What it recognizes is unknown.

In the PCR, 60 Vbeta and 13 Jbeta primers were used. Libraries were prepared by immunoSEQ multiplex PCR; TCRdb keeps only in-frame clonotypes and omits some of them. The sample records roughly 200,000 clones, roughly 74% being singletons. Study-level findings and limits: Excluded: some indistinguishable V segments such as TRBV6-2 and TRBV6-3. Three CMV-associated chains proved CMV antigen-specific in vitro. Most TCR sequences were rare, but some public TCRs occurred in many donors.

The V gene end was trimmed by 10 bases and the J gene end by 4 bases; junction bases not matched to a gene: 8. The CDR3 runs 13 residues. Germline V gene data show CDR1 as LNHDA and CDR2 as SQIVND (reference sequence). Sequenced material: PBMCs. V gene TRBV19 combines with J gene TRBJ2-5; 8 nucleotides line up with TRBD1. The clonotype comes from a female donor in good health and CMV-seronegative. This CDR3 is CATAGGFRETQYF. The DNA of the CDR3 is TGTGCCACGGCAGGGGGCTTTAGAGAGACCCAGTACTTC. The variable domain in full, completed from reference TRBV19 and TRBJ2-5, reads DGGITQSPKYLFRKEGQNVTLSCEQNLNHDAMYWYRQDPGQGLRLIYYSQIVNDFQKGDIAEGYSVSREKKESFPLTVTSAQKNPTAFYLCATAGGFRETQYFGPGTRLLVL.